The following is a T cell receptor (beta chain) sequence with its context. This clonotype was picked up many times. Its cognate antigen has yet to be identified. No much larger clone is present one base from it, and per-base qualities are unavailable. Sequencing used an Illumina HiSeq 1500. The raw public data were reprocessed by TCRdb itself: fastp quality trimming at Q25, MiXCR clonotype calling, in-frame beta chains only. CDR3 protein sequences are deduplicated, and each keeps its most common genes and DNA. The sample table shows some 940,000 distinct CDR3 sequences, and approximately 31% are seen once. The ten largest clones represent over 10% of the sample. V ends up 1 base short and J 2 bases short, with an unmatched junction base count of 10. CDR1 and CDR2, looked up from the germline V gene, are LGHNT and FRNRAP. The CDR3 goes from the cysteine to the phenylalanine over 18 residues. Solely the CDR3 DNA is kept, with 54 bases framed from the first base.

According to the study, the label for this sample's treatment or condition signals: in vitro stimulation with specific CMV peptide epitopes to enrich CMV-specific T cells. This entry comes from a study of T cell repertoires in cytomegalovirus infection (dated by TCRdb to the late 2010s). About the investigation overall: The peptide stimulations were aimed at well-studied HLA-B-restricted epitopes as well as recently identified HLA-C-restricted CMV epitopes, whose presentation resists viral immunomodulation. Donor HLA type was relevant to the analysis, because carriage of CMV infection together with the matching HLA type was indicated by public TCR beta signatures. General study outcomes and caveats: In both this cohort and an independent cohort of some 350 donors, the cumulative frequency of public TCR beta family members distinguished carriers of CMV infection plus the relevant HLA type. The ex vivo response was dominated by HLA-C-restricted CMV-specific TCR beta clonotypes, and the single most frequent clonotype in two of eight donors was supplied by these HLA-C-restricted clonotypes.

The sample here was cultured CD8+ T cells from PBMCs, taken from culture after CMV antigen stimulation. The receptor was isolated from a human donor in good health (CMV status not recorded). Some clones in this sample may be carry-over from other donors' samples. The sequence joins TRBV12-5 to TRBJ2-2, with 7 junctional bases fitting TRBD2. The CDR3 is CASGLAIRGTTNTGELFF. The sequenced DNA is TGTGCTAGTGGTTTGGCTATCCGCGGGACTACTAACACCGGGGAGCTGTTTTTT.